This section outlines one T cell receptor (beta chain) sequence together with its context. Its antigen is unidentified. This entry belongs to a study of cytomegalovirus exposure and HLA in healthy donors. General study results and limits: Prediction of most subjects' HLA-A and HLA-B alleles by TCR beta sequences was reportedly accurate. An Asian-associated ancestry cluster reportedly showed fewer N-insertions than the roughly 700-donor mean in a later analysis.

The PCR was carried out with 60 Vbeta primers and 13 Jbeta primers. Here immunoSEQ multiplex PCR was the method, and the copy in TCRdb shows in-frame clones only, minus some. This sample has tens of thousands of clones; under 85% occur once, and the top ten carry roughly 2.5%. Per the germline V gene, CDR1 is SQVTM and CDR2 is ANQGSEA. The CDR3 runs 13 residues. Trimming removed 4 bases at V and 6 bases at J, with 13 bases between. The chain couples TRBV29-1 to TRBJ1-5, with TRBD1 as a possible D gene (5 bases). Sequencing input: PBMCs. This sequence was found in a man aged 25-45 years in good health and CMV-seronegative. CDR3 coding DNA: TGCAGCGTTGGTATGGGGGGAGGTCAGCCCCAGCATTTT. It codes for CSVGMGGGQPQHF.